This T cell receptor (beta chain) was documented in a study of OX40 agonist ivuxolimab in advanced cancers. Study summary: Ivuxolimab, an agonistic anti-OX40 (CD134) antibody, was given to patients. Of the participants, approximately 36% had some prior anti-PD-1, anti-PD-L1 or anti-CTLA-4 therapy, which was allowed. Three patients, one with hepatocellular carcinoma and two with cutaneous melanoma, responded partially. Study-wide points: At doses 0.1 to 3.0 mg/kg, CD4+ and CD8+ clones expanded.

The V and J ends lost 0 bases and 4 bases respectively, with 9 bases between them. Per the germline V gene, CDR1 is LGHNA and CDR2 is YNFKEQ. The CDR3 spans 15 residues. Profiling relied on immunoSEQ multiplex PCR, and the TCRdb table lists in-frame clones only, not all of them. The sample records over 75,000 clones, around 87% being singletons. To note about this clone: No antigen is known for it.

This clonotype was sampled from an adult with an advanced solid tumor such as melanoma, head and neck, liver or kidney cancer. Source: CD4+ or CD8+ T cells sorted from blood, taken in a trial of the OX40 agonist ivuxolimab. The chain is built from TRBV4-2 and TRBJ2-2; D not resolved. CDR3 sequence reads: CASSQELEITGELFF. The CDR3 DNA reads TGTGCCAGCAGCCAAGAGTTGGAGATCACCGGGGAGCTGTTTTTT.